One sample yielded the 31 T cell receptor beta chains listed below, sequenced in a study of blood T cell repertoires in COVID-19. The protocol was immunoSEQ multiplex PCR, while the TCRdb copy is restricted to in-frame clones and leaves out a portion. The data show approximately 190,000 clones, with approximately 90% seen just once and 20% to 25% held by the top ten. Material for sequencing was PBMCs or T cells enriched from blood (not recorded which). These receptor sequences come from a woman in her 40s in a cohort exposed to, infected with or recovered from COVID-19 (not recorded which).

This clone was observed a few times. This rearrangement joins TRBV5-6 to TRBJ1-1; D may be TRBD1 (6 bases). This CDR3 has 16 residues. Germline V CDR1 and CDR2: SGHDT, YYEEEE. Trimming stripped 6 bases from V and 0 bases from J, with 18 bases between. In nucleotides, the CDR3 is TGTGCCAGCAATTTACAGGGAGGGTTGGTGAACACTGAAGCTTTCTTT. Translation: CASNLQGGLVNTEAFF.

The chain recombines TRBV19 with TRBJ1-1; D perhaps matches TRBD1 (5 bases). V was cut by 7 bases and J by 4 bases, with 16 bases left in between. Germline CDR1 is LNHDA and CDR2 is SQIVND (reference sequence). CDR3 length: 14 amino acids. The chain's CDR3 is CASTADTRGTEAFF. The CDR3 DNA follows: TGTGCCAGTACCGCGGACACTCGTGGCACTGAAGCTTTCTTT.

This chain uses TRBV4-1 with TRBJ2-2; 12 bases match TRBD2. The germline CDR1 and CDR2 sequences are MGHRA and YSYEKL. V was clipped by 0 bases and J by 6 bases; unmatched bases: 5. The CDR3 runs 17 residues. CDR3 DNA: TGCGCCAGCAGCCAAGATCGTGCTAGCGGGGGGGCCGGGGAGCTGTTTTTT. Its protein is CASSQDRASGGAGELFF.

CDR3 in amino acids: CASSPNTGRVTDTQYF. The CDR3 region has the DNA TGTGCCAGCAGCCCAAACACCGGGAGGGTCACAGATACGCAGTATTTT. The J gene is TRBJ2-3, the V gene TRBV3-1 (or the pseudogene TRBV3-2); the match to TRBD2 covers 8 bases. The CDR3 length is 16 residues. Looked up from germline, CDR1 is LGHDT and CDR2 is YNNKEL (reference sequence). The junction had 8 bases not matched to a gene; V was cut back by 4 bases and J by 2 bases.

By its share, this clone is hyperexpanded. The rearrangement uses TRBV19 and TRBJ2-1; TRBD1 matches 10 bases. The CDR3 extends over 13 amino acids. Germline V gives CDR1 LNHDA, CDR2 SQIVND (reference sequence). Unmatched junction bases numbered 4, after V lost 5 bases and J lost 9 bases. The CDR3 region is CASSVTGGREQFF. The CDR3 DNA reads as TGTGCCAGTAGTGTGACAGGGGGCCGTGAGCAGTTCTTC.

This clone has just one count. This rearrangement joins TRBV3-1 (or the pseudogene TRBV3-2) to TRBJ2-3; TRBD2 might be the D (6 bases). V was cut by 2 bases and J by 6 bases, with 18 bases left in between. This CDR3 spans 16 amino acids. CDR1 is LGHDT, CDR2 YNNKEL, per germline (reference sequence). The DNA for the CDR3 is TGTGCCAGCAGCCAAAGCCCCTCAGGACGGGAGGATACGCAGTATTTT. Translated, it gives CASSQSPSGREDTQYF.

V usage is TRBV29-1 and J usage is TRBJ2-2; tentative D call: TRBD2 (7 bases). CDR3 length: 14 residues. Germline assignment: CDR1 SQVTM and CDR2 ANQGSEA. Trimming shortened V by 6 bases and J by 0 bases, and 11 bases separated the two germline ends. The CDR3 reads CSVGGGTNTGELFF. In DNA form, the CDR3 reads TGCAGCGTAGGGGGGGGAACGAACACCGGGGAGCTGTTTTTT.

The rearrangement links TRBV15 to TRBJ2-3, with TRBD2 identical over 8 bases. The CDR3 extends over 18 amino acids. Per the germline V gene, CDR1 is LNHNV and CDR2 is YYDKDF (reference sequence). Unmatched junction bases numbered 13, after V lost 3 bases and J lost 2 bases. The CDR3 DNA reads TGTGCCACCAGCAGGGGTCGGGGGGGCCCCCCCTCCACAGATACGCAGTATTTT. As protein: CATSRGRGGPPSTDTQYF. The whole variable domain, filled in from reference TRBV15 and TRBJ2-3, reads DAMVIQNPRYQVTQFGKPVTLSCSQTLNHNVMYWYQQKSSQAPKLLFHYYDKDFNNEADTPDNFQSRRPNTSFCFLDIRSPGLGDTAMYLCATSRGRGGPPSTDTQYFGPGTRLTVL.

The chain has TRBV4-3 and TRBJ1-4; no firm D call. V was pared by 5 bases and J by 8 bases, with 15 bases between. Germline CDR1 is LGHNA and CDR2 is YSLEER. CDR3 length: 14 amino acids. The CDR3 DNA is TGCGCCAGCAGCGAGAGATCTCGATACGAAAAACTGTTTTTT. It codes for CASSERSRYEKLFF.

V usage is TRBV4-1 and J usage is TRBJ1-5; a possible D gene is TRBD1 (5 bases). Trimming shortened V by 0 bases and J by 3 bases, and 9 bases separated the two germline ends. The germline CDR1 and CDR2 sequences are MGHRA and YSYEKL. The CDR3 is 15 residues long. Here the CDR3 reads CASSQEGGSNQPQHF. Written as DNA, the CDR3 is TGCGCCAGCAGCCAAGAGGGGGGTTCCAATCAGCCCCAGCATTTT.

This chain uses TRBV14 with TRBJ2-2; 8 bases are shared with TRBD2. Germline-derived CDR1 and CDR2 are SGHDN and FVKESK. The CDR3 length is 18 residues. After removal of 0 bases from V and 1 base from J, the junction contained 7 bases not matched to a gene. CDR3 DNA: TGTGCCAGCAGCCAAGATCTGAACGGGGGGGTGAACACCGGGGAGCTGTTTTTT. Translation gives CASSQDLNGGVNTGELFF.

The chain is built from TRBV19 and TRBJ1-2; 10 positions agree with TRBD1. Germline V gives CDR1 LNHDA, CDR2 SQIVND (reference sequence). The CDR3 has 13 residues. Losses at the gene ends were 3 bases for V and 6 bases for J; bases not matched to a gene: 1. The CDR3 here is CASSIGTGDGYTF. The CDR3 coding sequence is TGTGCCAGTAGTATCGGGACAGGGGATGGCTACACCTTC.

This sequence joins TRBV11-2 and TRBJ2-1; 8 bases are a match to TRBD1. The CDR3 length is 14 residues. In germline, CDR1 is SGHAT, CDR2 FQNNGV. After removal of 0 bases from V and 7 bases from J, the junction contained 2 bases not matched to a gene. Here the CDR3 reads CASSLDRGRNEQFF. In nucleotides, the CDR3 is TGTGCCAGCAGCTTAGACAGGGGGCGGAATGAGCAGTTCTTC.

V is TRBV28 and J is TRBJ1-2; unclear D gene. V lost 1 base and J lost 4, with 10 bases in between. CDR3 length equals 14 residues. Germline V gene lookup returns CDR1 MDHEN and CDR2 SYDVKM. CDR3 region: CASSLLDTLYGYTF. As DNA, the CDR3 is TGTGCCAGCAGTTTATTAGACACGCTCTATGGCTACACCTTC.

The chain has TRBV30 and TRBJ2-7; TRBD1 agrees at 10 bases. The germline V gene has CDR1 GTSNPN and CDR2 SVGIG (reference sequence). CDR3 length equals 15 residues. V shed 2 bases, J shed 5 bases, and the junction held 9 bases outside the gene matches. The CDR3 sequence is CAWSYGQGENDEQYF. The DNA for the CDR3 is TGTGCCTGGAGTTACGGACAGGGGGAGAACGACGAGCAGTACTTC.

The chain has TRBV24-1 and TRBJ2-5; a possible D gene is TRBD2 (5 bases). The CDR3 sequence is 14 residues long. Germline loops: CDR1 KGHDR, CDR2 SFDVKD. V dropped 1 base and J dropped 5 bases, with 10 bases sitting between them. The CDR3 sequence: CATSDLEGVETQYF. The CDR3 coding sequence is TGTGCCACCAGTGATTTAGAGGGCGTGGAGACCCAGTACTTC.

The chain uses TRBV13 and TRBJ1-3; D is unresolved. V was shortened by 3 bases and J by 8 bases, with 8 bases between the two germline ends. Germline V gene lookup returns CDR1 PRHDT and CDR2 FYEKMQ (reference sequence). The CDR3 covers 12 residues. This CDR3 reads CASSLARDTIYF. The CDR3 DNA is TGTGCCAGCAGCTTGGCGCGGGACACCATATATTTT.

The chain is built from TRBV25-1 and TRBJ1-2; 7 bases agree with TRBD1. Trimming at V came to 6 bases and at J to 7 bases, leaving 2 bases not matched to a gene. Germline CDR1 is MGHDK and CDR2 is SYGVNS. This CDR3 contains 11 residues. The CDR3 sequence: CASRGTVGYTF. Here the CDR3 DNA reads TGTGCCAGCAGGGGGACAGTTGGCTACACCTTC.

The genes are TRBV4-1 and TRBJ1-4; 8 nucleotides agree with TRBD1. This CDR3 is built from 14 residues. CDR1 and CDR2 from the germline V gene are MGHRA and YSYEKL. V shed 4 bases, J shed 6 bases, and the junction held 4 bases outside the gene matches. The CDR3 is CASSLQTGDEKLFF. The DNA of the CDR3 is TGCGCCAGCAGCCTTCAGACAGGGGATGAAAAACTGTTTTTT.

The CDR3 here is CASTPWAAGNTEAFF. The CDR3, as DNA: TGTGCCAGCACTCCTTGGGCCGCGGGGAACACTGAAGCTTTCTTT. The chain joins TRBV2 to TRBJ1-1; D is unresolved. V lost 7 bases, J lost 1 base, and 16 bases lay in between. CDR1 SNHLY and CDR2 FYNNEI come from the germline V gene. This CDR3 has 15 amino acids.

The chain couples TRBV6-2 or TRBV6-3 to TRBJ2-5; a weak D match, TRBD2 (6 bases). Per the germline V gene, CDR1 is MNHEY and CDR2 is SVGEGT. Trimming took 5 bases from V and 7 from J, leaving 20 bases between them. The CDR3 extends over 15 amino acids. This CDR3 reads CASSAGDFAGGTQYF. The CDR3 DNA reads as TGTGCCAGCAGTGCCGGGGACTTCGCTGGGGGGACCCAGTACTTC.

The chain has TRBV7-8 and TRBJ2-1; perhaps TRBD2 as D (5 bases). Germline CDR1 is SGHVS and CDR2 is FQNEAQ. The CDR3 runs to 13 residues. Trimming removed 1 base from V and 6 bases from J, with 7 bases in between. CDR3: CASSLGGPNEQFF. For the CDR3, the DNA is TGTGCCAGCAGCTTAGGAGGGCCCAATGAGCAGTTCTTC.

The chain employs TRBV24-1 and TRBJ2-1; the match to TRBD1 covers 7 bases. This CDR3 comprises 16 residues. V was clipped by 4 bases and J by 4 bases; unmatched bases: 9. The V gene's germline CDR1 is KGHDR and CDR2 SFDVKD. CDR3 sequence reads: CATSEGQIPGYNEQFF. DNA for the CDR3: TGTGCCACCAGTGAGGGACAGATCCCCGGGTACAATGAGCAGTTCTTC.

This chain links TRBV7-9 with TRBJ1-1, with D tentatively TRBD1 (5 bases). Germline V gene lookup returns CDR1 SEHNR and CDR2 FQNEAQ (reference sequence). CDR3 length equals 14 residues. The V gene lost 5 bases and the J gene lost 10 bases, with 20 bases spanning the gap. CDR3 DNA: TGTGCCAGCAGCCCCGGGACGGAGGGGAGTGGAGCTTTCTTT. It translates to CASSPGTEGSGAFF.

The sample holds one count of this clone. V and J are TRBV28 and TRBJ1-2, with D unclear. The CDR3 spans 14 residues. The V and J ends lost 1 base and 4 bases respectively, with 10 bases between them. Germline V gives CDR1 MDHEN, CDR2 SYDVKM. The CDR3 DNA reads TGTGCCAGCAGTTTATCTCAACATGGCTATGGCTACACCTTC. This sequence encodes CASSLSQHGYGYTF.

This clone was counted once. This rearrangement joins TRBV5-4 to TRBJ1-2; tentative D call: TRBD1 (6 bases). Germline V gene data show CDR1 as SGHNT and CDR2 as YYREEE (reference sequence). The CDR3 sequence is 15 residues long. Trimming cost V 4 bases and J 4 bases, with 17 bases left between them. The CDR3 loop reads CASSQAGRGSYGYTF. The CDR3 DNA reads as TGTGCCAGCAGCCAGGCGGGCAGGGGTAGCTATGGCTACACCTTC.

The chain employs TRBV2 and TRBJ2-3; D possibly corresponds to TRBD2 (6 bases). The germline V gene encodes CDR1 SNHLY and CDR2 FYNNEI. The CDR3 extends over 14 amino acids. Trimming shortened V by 8 bases and J by 1 base, and 13 bases separated the two germline ends. The CDR3, as DNA: TGTGCCAGCCAGAAGGCTAGCGGCACAGATACGCAGTATTTT. Its protein product is CASQKASGTDTQYF.

V and J are TRBV30 and TRBJ2-2, with TRBD1 matching 8 bases. V trimming: 2 bases; J trimming: 6 bases; junction bases outside the gene matches: 5. Germline CDR1 and CDR2: GTSNPN and SVGIG (reference sequence). The CDR3 length is 14 residues. Written as DNA, the CDR3 is TGTGCCTGGAGTTTCGACAGGGGAGCCGGGGAGCTGTTTTTT. This sequence encodes CAWSFDRGAGELFF.

The CDR3 loop reads CASSPGIHSNQPQHF. CDR3 DNA sequence: TGTGCCAGTAGTCCGGGAATACATAGCAATCAGCCCCAGCATTTT. The V call is TRBV19, the J call TRBJ1-5; D gene unclear. V was clipped by 5 bases and J by 0 bases, with 11 bases between them. Per germline, CDR1 LNHDA and CDR2 SQIVND (reference sequence). This CDR3 contains 15 residues.

The V call is TRBV18, the J call TRBJ2-1, with D perhaps TRBD2 (5 bases). The CDR3 has 17 amino acids. Germline CDR1 is KGHSH and CDR2 is LQKENI. Deletions cut 4 bases from V and 4 bases from J, with 20 bases between. The DNA of the CDR3 is TGTGCCAGCTCACAGGTCGTGCTAGCACCTTCTTACAATGAGCAGTTCTTC. This encodes CASSQVVLAPSYNEQFF.

The chain uses TRBV4-1 and TRBJ1-5, with 8 bases that match TRBD1. V trimming: 3 bases; J trimming: 5 bases; junction bases outside the gene matches: 6. This CDR3 contains 15 residues. Germline values: CDR1 MGHRA, CDR2 YSYEKL. The CDR3 DNA is TGCGCCAGCAGCCAGATGGACAGGGAGGATCAGCCCCAGCATTTT. Protein product: CASSQMDREDQPQHF.